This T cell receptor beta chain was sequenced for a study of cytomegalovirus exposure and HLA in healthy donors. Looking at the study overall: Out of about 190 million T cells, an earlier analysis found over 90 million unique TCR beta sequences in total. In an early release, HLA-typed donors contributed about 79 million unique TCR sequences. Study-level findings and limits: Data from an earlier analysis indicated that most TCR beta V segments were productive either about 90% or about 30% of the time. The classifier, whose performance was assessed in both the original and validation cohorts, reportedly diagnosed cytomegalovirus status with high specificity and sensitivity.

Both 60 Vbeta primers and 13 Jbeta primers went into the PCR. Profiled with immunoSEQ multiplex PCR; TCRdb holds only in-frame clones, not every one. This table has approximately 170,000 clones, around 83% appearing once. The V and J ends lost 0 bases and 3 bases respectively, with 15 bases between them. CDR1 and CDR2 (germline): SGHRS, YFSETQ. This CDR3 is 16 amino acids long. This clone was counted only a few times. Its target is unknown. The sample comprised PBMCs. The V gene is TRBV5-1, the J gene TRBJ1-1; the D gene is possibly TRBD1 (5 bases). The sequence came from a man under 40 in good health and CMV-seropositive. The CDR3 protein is CASSLGIQGMDTEAFF. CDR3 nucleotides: TGCGCCAGCAGCTTGGGTATTCAGGGTATGGACACTGAAGCTTTCTTT.